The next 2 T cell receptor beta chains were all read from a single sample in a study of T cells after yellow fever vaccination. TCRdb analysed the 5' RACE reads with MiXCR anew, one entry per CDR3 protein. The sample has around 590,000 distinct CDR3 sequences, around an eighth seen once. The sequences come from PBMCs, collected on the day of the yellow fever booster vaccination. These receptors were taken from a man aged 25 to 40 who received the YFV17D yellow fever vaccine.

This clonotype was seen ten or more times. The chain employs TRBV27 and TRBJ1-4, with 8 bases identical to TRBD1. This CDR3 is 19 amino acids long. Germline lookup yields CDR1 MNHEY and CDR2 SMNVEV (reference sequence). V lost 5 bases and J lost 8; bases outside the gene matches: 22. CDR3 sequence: CASSDLRAGTGPDREKLFF. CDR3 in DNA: TGTGCCAGCAGTGACCTCCGAGCCGGGACAGGTCCTGATAGGGAAAAACTGTTTTTT.

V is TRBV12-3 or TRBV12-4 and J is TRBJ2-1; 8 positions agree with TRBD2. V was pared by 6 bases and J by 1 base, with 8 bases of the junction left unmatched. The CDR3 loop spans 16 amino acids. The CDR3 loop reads CASSVSGGGSYNEQFF. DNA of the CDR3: TGTGCCAGCAGCGTATCGGGAGGGGGGTCCTACAATGAGCAGTTCTTC.